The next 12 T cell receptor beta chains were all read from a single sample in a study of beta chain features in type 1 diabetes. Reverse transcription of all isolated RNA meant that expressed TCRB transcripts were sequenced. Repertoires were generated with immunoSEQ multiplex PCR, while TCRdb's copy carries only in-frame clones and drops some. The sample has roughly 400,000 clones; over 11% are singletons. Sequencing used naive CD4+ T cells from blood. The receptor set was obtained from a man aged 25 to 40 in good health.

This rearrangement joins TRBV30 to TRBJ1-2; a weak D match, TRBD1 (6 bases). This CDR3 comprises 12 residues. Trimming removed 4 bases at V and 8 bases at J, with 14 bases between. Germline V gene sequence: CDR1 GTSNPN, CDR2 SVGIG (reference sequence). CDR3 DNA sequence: TGTGCCTGGAAGGGGGGAGGGAACGGCTACACCTTC. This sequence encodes CAWKGGGNGYTF.

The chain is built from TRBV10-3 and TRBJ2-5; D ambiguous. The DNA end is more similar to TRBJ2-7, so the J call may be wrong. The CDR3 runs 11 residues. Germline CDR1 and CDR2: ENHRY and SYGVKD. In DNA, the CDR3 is TGTGCCATCAGCGGAACCTACGAGCAGTACTTC. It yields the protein CAISGTYEQYF.

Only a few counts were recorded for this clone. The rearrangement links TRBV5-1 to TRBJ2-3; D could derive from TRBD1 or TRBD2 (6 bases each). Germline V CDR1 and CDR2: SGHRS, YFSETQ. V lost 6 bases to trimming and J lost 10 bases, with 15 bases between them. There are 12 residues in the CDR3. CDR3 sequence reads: CASTRGGPSQYF. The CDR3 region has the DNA TGCGCCAGCACCCGAGGGGGGCCGTCGCAGTATTTT. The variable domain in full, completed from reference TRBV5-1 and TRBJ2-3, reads KAGVTQTPRYLIKTRGQQVTLSCSPISGHRSVSWYQQTPGQGLQFLFEYFSETQRNKGNFPGRFSGRQFSNSRSEMNVSTLELGDSALYLCASTRGGPSQYFGPGTRLTVL.

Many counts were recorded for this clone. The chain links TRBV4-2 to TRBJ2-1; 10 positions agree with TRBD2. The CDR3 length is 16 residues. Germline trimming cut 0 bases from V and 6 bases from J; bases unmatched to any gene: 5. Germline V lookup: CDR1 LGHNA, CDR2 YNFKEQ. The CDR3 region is CASSQELASGSNEQFF. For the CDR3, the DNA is TGTGCCAGCAGCCAAGAATTGGCTAGCGGGAGCAATGAGCAGTTCTTC.

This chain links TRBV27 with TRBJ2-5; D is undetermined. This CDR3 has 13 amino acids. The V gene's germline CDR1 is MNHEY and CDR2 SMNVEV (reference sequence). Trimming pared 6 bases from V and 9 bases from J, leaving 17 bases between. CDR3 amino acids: CASSIDPRVAQYF. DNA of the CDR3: TGTGCCAGCAGCATCGACCCAAGAGTTGCCCAGTACTTC.

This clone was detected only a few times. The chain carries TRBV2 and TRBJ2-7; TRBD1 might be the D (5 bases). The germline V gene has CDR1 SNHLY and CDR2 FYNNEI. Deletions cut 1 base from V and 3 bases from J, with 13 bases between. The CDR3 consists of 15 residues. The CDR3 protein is CASSEGQGGLYEQYF. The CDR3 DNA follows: TGTGCCAGCAGTGAAGGGCAGGGTGGCCTCTACGAGCAGTACTTC.

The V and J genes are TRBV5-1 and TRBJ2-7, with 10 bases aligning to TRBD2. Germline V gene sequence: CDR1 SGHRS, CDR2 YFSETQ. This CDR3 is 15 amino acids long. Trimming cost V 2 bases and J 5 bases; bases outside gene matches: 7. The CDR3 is CASSLSSGSIDEQYV. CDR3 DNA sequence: TGCGCCAGCAGCTTATCTAGCGGGAGTATCGACGAGCAGTACGTC.

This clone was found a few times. As DNA, the CDR3 is TGTGCCAGCAGCGTAGCAGCGCAAGCCTACAATGAGCAGTTCTTC. This gives the protein CASSVAAQAYNEQFF. This sequence joins TRBV9 and TRBJ2-1; D unresolved. V was cut by 0 bases and J by 2 bases, with 9 bases left in between. CDR1 and CDR2 (germline): SGDLS, YYNGEE. The CDR3 covers 15 residues.

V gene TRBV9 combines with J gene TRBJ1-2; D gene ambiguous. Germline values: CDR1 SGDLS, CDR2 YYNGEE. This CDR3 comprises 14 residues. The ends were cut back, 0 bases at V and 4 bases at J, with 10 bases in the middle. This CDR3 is CASSVGETRYGYTF. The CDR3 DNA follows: TGTGCCAGCAGCGTAGGTGAAACTCGCTATGGCTACACCTTC. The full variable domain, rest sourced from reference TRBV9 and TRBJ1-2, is DSGVTQTPKHLITATGQRVTLRCSPRSGDLSVYWYQQSLDQGLQFLIQYYNGEERAKGNILERFSAQQFPDLHSELNLSSLELGDSALYFCASSVGETRYGYTFGSGTRLTVV.

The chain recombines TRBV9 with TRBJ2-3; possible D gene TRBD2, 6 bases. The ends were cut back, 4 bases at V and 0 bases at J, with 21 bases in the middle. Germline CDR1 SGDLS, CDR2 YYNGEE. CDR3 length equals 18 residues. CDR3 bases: TGTGCCAGCAGCTTCACGACTAGAGGGGTAACTAGCACAGATACGCAGTATTTT. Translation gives CASSFTTRGVTSTDTQYF.

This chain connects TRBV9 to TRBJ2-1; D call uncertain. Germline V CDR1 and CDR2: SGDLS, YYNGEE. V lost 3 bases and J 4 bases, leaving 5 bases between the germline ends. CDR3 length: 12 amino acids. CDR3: CASSGPYNEQFF. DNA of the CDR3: TGTGCCAGCAGCGGACCATACAATGAGCAGTTCTTC.

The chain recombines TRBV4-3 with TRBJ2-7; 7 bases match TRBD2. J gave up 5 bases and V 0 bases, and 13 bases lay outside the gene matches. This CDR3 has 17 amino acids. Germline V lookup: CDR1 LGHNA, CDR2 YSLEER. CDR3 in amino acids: CASSQDTSRTSPHEQYF. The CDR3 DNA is TGCGCCAGCAGCCAAGATACTAGTCGGACTAGTCCACACGAGCAGTACTTC.